The present T cell receptor beta chain was sequenced within a study of T cell changes during pregnancy in multiple sclerosis. Looked up from germline, CDR1 is SGHAT and CDR2 is FQDESV (reference sequence). CDR3 size: 15 residues. Trimming pared 5 bases from V and 2 bases from J, leaving 16 bases between. Here immunoSEQ multiplex PCR was the method, and the copy in TCRdb shows in-frame clones only, minus some. Altogether 93,000 or so clones are present, less than 95% being singletons, with the ten largest covering approximately 0.97%. J is TRBJ2-7 and V is TRBV11-1; D may be TRBD2 (6 bases). The source of this sequence is a female donor with multiple sclerosis, enrolled in a pregnancy study. The sample here was peripheral blood, taken before pregnancy. This CDR3 reads CASSPQHGGTYEQYF. CDR3 sequence (DNA): TGTGCCAGCAGCCCCCAACACGGGGGAACCTACGAGCAGTACTTC.